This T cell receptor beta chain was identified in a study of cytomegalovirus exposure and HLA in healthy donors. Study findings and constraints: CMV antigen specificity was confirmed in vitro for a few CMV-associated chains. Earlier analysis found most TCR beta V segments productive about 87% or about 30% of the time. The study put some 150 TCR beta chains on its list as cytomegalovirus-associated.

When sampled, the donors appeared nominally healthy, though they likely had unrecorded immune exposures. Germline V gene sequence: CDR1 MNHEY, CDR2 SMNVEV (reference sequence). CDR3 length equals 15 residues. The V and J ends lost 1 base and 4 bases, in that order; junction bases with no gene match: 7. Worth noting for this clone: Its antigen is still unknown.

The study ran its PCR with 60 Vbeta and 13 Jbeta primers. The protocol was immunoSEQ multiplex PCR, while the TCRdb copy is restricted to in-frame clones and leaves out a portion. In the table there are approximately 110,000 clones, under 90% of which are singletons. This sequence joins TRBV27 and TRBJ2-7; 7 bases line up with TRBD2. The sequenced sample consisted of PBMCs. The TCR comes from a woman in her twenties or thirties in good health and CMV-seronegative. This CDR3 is CASSLFGGSGYEQYF. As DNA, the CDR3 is TGTGCCAGCAGTTTATTTGGCGGGAGTGGGTACGAGCAGTACTTC.